This T cell receptor beta chain was documented in a study of early T cells in non-severe SARS-CoV-2 infection (dated by TCRdb to 2020 to 2023). About the study as a whole: Because TCR sequencing was done on bulk RNA from unsorted whole blood, the alpha and beta chains could not be paired.

A case-control design nested within a healthcare worker cohort in London, UK, was used, with weekly nasopharyngeal swab PCR tests and blood sampling performed. Healthcare workers were enrolled in the week of the UK lockdown, from 23 to 31 March 2020, and were followed every week for up to roughly 16 weeks. Study-level results and caveats: VDJdb matching was skewed toward anti-spike CD8 responses and likely underestimated virus-specific expansions, missing private and CD4 specificities.

Library method: 5' RACE. These reads were obtained on a NextSeq 500. The TCR library protocol attached unique molecular identifiers to individual cDNA molecules to correct for sequencing error and PCR bias. Both TCR alpha and beta chains were sequenced, and tight co-correlation was observed between alpha and beta sequence abundances in each sample. Under the source paper's analysis protocol: V gene, J gene and CDR3 annotation of TCR sequences was performed with Decombinator V4. Expanded TCRs were defined as changing significantly between any two time points under a Poisson model with p below 0.0001. TCR abundances were normalised to the total number of TCRs sequenced per sample and were expressed as counts per million. TRAV1-2 paired with TRAJ12, TRAJ20 or TRAJ33 defined MAIT TCRs, while TRAV10 paired with TRAJ18 defined iNKT TCRs. A search of VDJdb, accessed on 1 November 2021, was run for TCRs annotated to CMV, EBV and SARS-CoV-2, with TCRs annotated for multiple antigens excluded. TCRdb reran the public reads through fastp at Q25 and MiXCR, keeping productive beta chains. Each CDR3 protein gets just one entry, which takes the most common genes and DNA from the rows behind it. TCRdb's processing, not the authors' own work, is the source of the V and J calls. A total of tens of thousands of distinct CDR3 sequences appear in this sample, roughly 9% of them only once. 13% of the sample comes from the top ten.

The germline V gene encodes CDR1 SNHLY and CDR2 FYNNEI. The CDR3 covers 16 residues, taking in both the cysteine and the phenylalanine. The sequence is cut down to CDR3 DNA, 48 bases in frame from base 1. A distance of 19 bases separates the germline ends of V and J, which lose 7 bases and 4 bases respectively. Comments on this clonotype: What antigen it recognizes has not been identified. Base qualities are missing; no much larger clone stands one base away.

In this chain, TRBV2 is recombined with TRBJ1-4; possibly the D gene is TRBD1, per 5 matching bases. The sequenced sample was whole blood, obtained at baseline. The TCR comes from an adult who was a healthcare worker with PCR-confirmed SARS-CoV-2 infection or an uninfected control (not recorded which). CDR3 sequence: CASIRVIGAYNEKLFF. The DNA sequence is given as TGTGCCAGCATCCGGGTAATCGGGGCTTATAATGAAAAACTGTTTTTT.